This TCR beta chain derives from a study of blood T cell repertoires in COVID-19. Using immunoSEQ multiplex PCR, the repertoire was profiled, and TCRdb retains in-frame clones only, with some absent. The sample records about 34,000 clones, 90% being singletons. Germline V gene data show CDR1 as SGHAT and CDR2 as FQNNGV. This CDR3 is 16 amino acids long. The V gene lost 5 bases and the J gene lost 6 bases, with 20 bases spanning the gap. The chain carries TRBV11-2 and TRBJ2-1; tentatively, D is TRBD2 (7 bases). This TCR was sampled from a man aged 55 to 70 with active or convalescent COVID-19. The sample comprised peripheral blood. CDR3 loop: CASSPLRGRILNEQFF. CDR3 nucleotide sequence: TGTGCCAGCAGCCCCCTGCGGGGGCGTATCCTCAATGAGCAGTTCTTC.